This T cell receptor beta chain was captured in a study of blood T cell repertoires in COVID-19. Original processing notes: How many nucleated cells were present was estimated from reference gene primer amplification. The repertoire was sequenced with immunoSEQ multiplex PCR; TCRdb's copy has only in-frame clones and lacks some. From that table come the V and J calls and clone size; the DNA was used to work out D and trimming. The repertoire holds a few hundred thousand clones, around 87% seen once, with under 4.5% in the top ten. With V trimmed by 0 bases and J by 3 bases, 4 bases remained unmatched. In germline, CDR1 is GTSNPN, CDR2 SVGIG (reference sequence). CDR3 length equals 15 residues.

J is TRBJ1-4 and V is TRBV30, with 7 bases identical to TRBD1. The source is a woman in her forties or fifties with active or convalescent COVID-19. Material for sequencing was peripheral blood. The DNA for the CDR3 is TGTGCCTGGAGTGTACCCGGGACAGCTAATGAAAAACTGTTTTTT. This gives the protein CAWSVPGTANEKLFF.